These 30 T cell receptor beta chains were all obtained from the same sample, sequenced in a study of identical twins. TCRdb reanalysed the 5' RACE reads using MiXCR and keeps one entry per CDR3 protein. The sample consists of around 670,000 distinct CDR3 sequences, around 5.7% of them appearing once. Sequences were obtained from naive T cells sorted from blood. The receptors derive from a man between 18 and 29 years old in good health.

Ten or more counts support this clonotype. V is TRBV11-2 and J is TRBJ2-7; D gene ambiguous. The V end lost 0 bases, the J end lost 2 bases, and 2 bases lay between the germline ends. The CDR3 loop spans 12 amino acids. In germline, CDR1 is SGHAT, CDR2 FQNNGV. The CDR3 region is CASSLDPYEQYV. In nucleotides, the CDR3 is TGTGCCAGCAGCTTAGATCCCTACGAGCAGTACGTC.

This clonotype was recorded many times. The V and J genes are TRBV28 and TRBJ2-5; TRBD2 matches 12 bases. V shed 4 bases, J shed 10 bases, and the junction held 7 bases outside the gene matches. In germline, CDR1 is MDHEN, CDR2 SYDVKM. The CDR3 runs to 14 residues. The CDR3 nucleotides read TGTGCCAGCAGTTCAGGACTAGCGGGAAGGGACCAGTACTTC. It encodes CASSSGLAGRDQYF. The full variable domain, with the rest looked up from reference TRBV28 and TRBJ2-5, is DVKVTQSSRYLVKRTGEKVFLECVQDMDHENMFWYRQDPGLGLRLIYFSYDVKMKEKGDIPEGYSVSREKKERFSLILESASTNQTSMYLCASSSGLAGRDQYFGPGTRLLVL.

The table lists this clonotype with many counts. The J gene is TRBJ2-1, the V gene TRBV12-5; 7 bases map to TRBD2. With 7 bases clipped from V and 10 bases from J, the junction kept 10 bases outside the gene matches. Germline CDR1 LGHNT, CDR2 FRNRAP. CDR3 size: 13 residues. CDR3 residues: CASDPLAGREQFF. DNA of the CDR3: TGTGCTAGTGACCCCCTAGCCGGGAGGGAGCAGTTCTTC.

This clonotype came up many times. V gene TRBV5-1 combines with J gene TRBJ2-5; 9 nucleotides agree with TRBD2. The CDR3 totals 16 residues. Germline lookup yields CDR1 SGHRS and CDR2 YFSETQ. The ends lost 0 bases at V and 2 bases at J; junction bases unmatched: 5. CDR3 amino acids: CASSLEVAGVQETQYF. The CDR3 bases are TGCGCCAGCAGCTTGGAGGTAGCGGGAGTTCAAGAGACCCAGTACTTC.

In this sample, this clonotype turned up many times. V and J are TRBV5-1 and TRBJ1-1; D ambiguous. The CDR3 consists of 14 residues. Germline values: CDR1 SGHRS, CDR2 YFSETQ. Trimming took off 1 base at V and 3 bases at J, with 10 bases between the two ends. The CDR3 here is CASSLRGEHTEAFF. Here the CDR3 DNA reads TGCGCCAGCAGCTTGCGTGGGGAACACACTGAAGCTTTCTTT. Drawing the rest from reference TRBV5-1 and TRBJ1-1, the complete variable domain is KAGVTQTPRYLIKTRGQQVTLSCSPISGHRSVSWYQQTPGQGLQFLFEYFSETQRNKGNFPGRFSGRQFSNSRSEMNVSTLELGDSALYLCASSLRGEHTEAFFGQGTRLTVV.

The sample holds many counts of this clonotype. This rearrangement joins TRBV5-1 to TRBJ1-1, with 7 bases that match TRBD1. The CDR3 has 14 amino acids. V was clipped by 5 bases and J by 5 bases; unmatched bases: 9. Germline CDR1 and CDR2: SGHRS and YFSETQ. The CDR3 DNA is TGCGCCAGCAGAAGGGACAGAAGATGGACTGAAGCTTTCTTT. Protein sequence: CASRRDRRWTEAFF.

In this sample, this clonotype turned up many times. The chain carries TRBV12-3 or TRBV12-4 and TRBJ2-1; D may be TRBD1 (6 bases). The CDR3 is made up of 14 amino acids. Trimming pared 7 bases from V and 16 bases from J, leaving 26 bases between. The CDR3 spells CASTYLGGDNPPFF. Here the CDR3 DNA reads TGTGCCAGCACTTACTTAGGTGGGGACAACCCACCATTCTTC.

CDR3 sequence reads: CASSLGLRGDYNEQFF. DNA of the CDR3: TGTGCCAGCAGCTTGGGGCTGAGGGGAGACTACAATGAGCAGTTCTTC. The chain links TRBV7-2 to TRBJ2-1; either TRBD1 or TRBD2 may supply D (5 bases each). The CDR3 has 16 residues. The germline CDR1 and CDR2 sequences are SGHTA and FQGNSA. V was clipped by 3 bases and J by 3 bases, with 15 bases between them.

In regard to this clonotype: This may stem from a read error, because a much larger clone lies one nucleotide away. A read error is likely, as this CDR3 ends without the conserved phenylalanine or tryptophan. The rearrangement links TRBV20-1 to TRBJ2-3; tentatively, D is TRBD1 (6 bases). Trimming removed 3 bases at V and 2 bases at J, with 15 bases between. CDR3 length: 15 amino acids. CDR1 DFQATT and CDR2 SNEGSKA come from the germline V gene (reference sequence). CDR3 protein: CSASAPDRYTDTQYC. CDR3 bases: TGCAGTGCTAGTGCTCCGGACAGATACACAGATACGCAGTATTGT.

This clonotype was detected ten times or more. The chain couples TRBV24-1 to TRBJ2-3, with no clear D. Germline V gene lookup returns CDR1 KGHDR and CDR2 SFDVKD. V lost 3 bases, J lost 0 bases, and 9 bases lay in between. This CDR3 spans 15 amino acids. The CDR3 spells CATSDQGWSTDTQYF. Written as DNA, the CDR3 is TGTGCCACCAGTGATCAAGGTTGGAGCACAGATACGCAGTATTTT.

The V and J genes are TRBV14 and TRBJ2-7; 8 nucleotides agree with TRBD1. This CDR3 comprises 14 residues. Unmatched junction bases numbered 3, after V lost 0 bases and J lost 5 bases. CDR1 is SGHDN, CDR2 FVKESK, per germline. CDR3 protein: CASSQEGQVHEQYF. CDR3 in DNA: TGTGCCAGCAGCCAAGAGGGACAGGTCCACGAGCAGTACTTC.

This chain connects TRBV6-2 or TRBV6-3 to TRBJ2-7; 9 nucleotides agree with TRBD1. Per germline, CDR1 MNHEY and CDR2 SVGEGT. V shed 7 bases, J shed 0 bases, and the junction held 16 bases outside the gene matches. The CDR3 sequence is 18 residues long. The CDR3 loop reads CASTISRDRVWGSYEQYF. The CDR3 bases are TGTGCCAGCACCATTTCCCGGGACAGGGTATGGGGCTCCTACGAGCAGTACTTC.

This clonotype was counted ten times or more. The J gene is TRBJ1-5, the V gene TRBV12-3 or TRBV12-4, with D possibly being TRBD1 (5 bases). The CDR3 is 14 residues long. Between the trimmed V and J ends, which lost 6 bases and 3 bases, there was a span of 12 bases. For the CDR3, the DNA is TGTGCCAGCAGCCTGGGGGGGAACAATCAGCCCCAGCATTTT. Translated: CASSLGGNNQPQHF.

The CDR3 DNA follows: TGCGCCAGCAGCCCAGGGGCTGAGGGAGACGGCGAGCAGTACTTC. Amino acids: CASSPGAEGDGEQYF. The chain couples TRBV4-3 to TRBJ2-7; a possible D gene is TRBD1 (6 bases). Trimming removed 4 bases at V and 6 bases at J, with 19 bases between. The CDR3 runs to 15 residues. Germline assignment: CDR1 LGHNA and CDR2 YSLEER.

Ten or more counts support this clonotype. The rearrangement uses TRBV12-3 or TRBV12-4 and TRBJ2-3; 8 nucleotides agree with TRBD1. The CDR3 runs 15 residues. The V segment lost 4 bases and the J segment 2 bases; nucleotides outside the gene matches: 5. CDR3 coding DNA: TGTGCCAGCAGTTCCGGACAGGGATACACAGATACGCAGTATTTT. Translated: CASSSGQGYTDTQYF.

There are a few counts of this clonotype. J is TRBJ2-3 and V is TRBV9; 7 bases agree with TRBD1. Germline loops: CDR1 SGDLS, CDR2 YYNGEE. V gave up 2 bases and J gave up 2 bases; unmatched junction bases: 8. The CDR3 totals 16 residues. CDR3 sequence (DNA): TGTGCCAGCAGCGTCCCGGGACAGACGTCCACAGATACGCAGTATTTT. Its protein product is CASSVPGQTSTDTQYF.

V and J are TRBV20-1 and TRBJ1-4; D unresolved. CDR1 is DFQATT and CDR2 is SNEGSKA in the germline V gene (reference sequence). CDR3 length equals 15 residues. The germline V and J ends were trimmed by 0 bases and 8 bases, with 16 bases remaining between them. CDR3 in amino acids: CSARDLRGPGEKLFF. CDR3 bases: TGCAGTGCTAGAGACTTGAGAGGACCGGGGGAAAAACTGTTTTTT.

Regarding this clonotype: Being one base from a much bigger clone, this may be a read error. The chain couples TRBV10-3 to TRBJ2-1; weak D call: TRBD1 (6 bases). This CDR3 has 11 residues. The germline V gene has CDR1 ENHRY and CDR2 SYGVKD. CDR3 sequence: CAIKGDNERFF. In DNA form, the CDR3 reads TGTGCCATCAAAGGGGACAATGAGCGGTTCTTC.

V is TRBV18 and J is TRBJ2-1; D is possibly TRBD2 (6 bases). The V and J ends lost 6 bases and 5 bases respectively, with 14 bases between them. This CDR3 is 14 amino acids long. Germline CDR1 KGHSH, CDR2 LQKENI. CDR3 loop: CASSPGAVHNEQFF. CDR3 bases: TGTGCCAGCTCGCCGGGAGCAGTGCACAATGAGCAGTTCTTC. The whole variable domain, remainder taken from reference TRBV18 and TRBJ2-1, is NAGVMQNPRHLVRRRGQEARLRCSPMKGHSHVYWYRQLPEEGLKFMVYLQKENIIDESGMPKERFSAEFPKEGPSILRIQQVVRGDSAAYFCASSPGAVHNEQFFGPGTRLTVL.

In its sample, this clonotype was seen many times. The chain couples TRBV12-3 or TRBV12-4 to TRBJ2-7, with TRBD1 matching 9 bases. The CDR3 is 14 residues long. The V segment lost 7 bases and the J segment 5 bases; nucleotides outside the gene matches: 9. This CDR3 is CASTTGTGWHEQYF. The CDR3 nucleotides are TGTGCCAGCACCACCGGGACAGGGTGGCACGAGCAGTACTTC.

There are many counts of this clonotype. This chain links TRBV20-1 with TRBJ2-7, with 8 nucleotides matching TRBD2. The CDR3 consists of 12 residues. The J segment lost 7 bases and the V segment lost 5 bases, leaving 7 bases of the junction unmatched. Germline V gene data show CDR1 as DFQATT and CDR2 as SNEGSKA (reference sequence). The CDR3 reads CSAPSLAEEQYF. The CDR3 DNA is TGCAGTGCTCCCTCACTAGCGGAAGAGCAGTACTTC.

This clonotype was recorded a few times. The V call is TRBV14, the J call TRBJ2-2; no reliable D call. Germline V gene lookup returns CDR1 SGHDN and CDR2 FVKESK. The CDR3 totals 17 residues. The V end was cut by 6 bases, the J end by 0 bases, with 17 bases between. The CDR3 reads CASRLGSGASNTGELFF. The CDR3 DNA reads as TGTGCCAGCAGACTCGGGTCTGGAGCTTCGAACACCGGGGAGCTGTTTTTT.

The rearrangement uses TRBV12-3 or TRBV12-4 and TRBJ2-1; 8 bases fit TRBD1. V gave up 6 bases and J gave up 8 bases; unmatched junction bases: 9. This CDR3 region has 14 residues. CDR3 residues: CASRPRTGNHEQFF. CDR3 nucleotides: TGTGCCAGCAGGCCACGGACAGGGAACCATGAGCAGTTCTTC.

J is TRBJ2-1 and V is TRBV7-6, with D uncertain. CDR3 size: 15 residues. The V gene lost 2 bases and the J gene lost 5 bases, with 13 bases spanning the gap. Germline V gene sequence: CDR1 SGHVS, CDR2 FNYEAQ. The CDR3 DNA is TGTGCCAGCAGCTTATCGGCTGGCGCTGACAATGAGCAGTTCTTC. It translates to CASSLSAGADNEQFF.

This clonotype was counted only a few times. The V and J genes are TRBV20-1 and TRBJ2-4, with D perhaps matching TRBD2 (7 bases). This CDR3 has 14 amino acids. Per the germline V gene, CDR1 is DFQATT and CDR2 is SNEGSKA (reference sequence). The V and J ends lost 0 bases and 5 bases respectively, with 11 bases between them. In DNA, the CDR3 is TGCAGTGCTAGAGAGGCGGGGGCTCAAAACATTCAGTACTTC. As protein: CSAREAGAQNIQYF.

The V gene is TRBV9, the J gene TRBJ1-1, with D maybe TRBD1 (6 bases). This CDR3 has 14 residues. In germline, CDR1 is SGDLS, CDR2 YYNGEE. Trimming removed 1 base at V and 7 bases at J, with 14 bases between. The CDR3 here is CASSVLWTDNEAFF. The CDR3 coding sequence is TGTGCCAGCAGCGTACTTTGGACAGACAATGAAGCTTTCTTT.

This clonotype has ten or more counts. This chain joins TRBV29-1 and TRBJ1-5, with no clear D. Germline V gene data show CDR1 as SQVTM and CDR2 as ANQGSEA. This CDR3 comprises 13 residues. V was clipped by 5 bases and J by 2 bases, with 10 bases between them. CDR3 in amino acids: CSVSDSGNQPQHF. CDR3 bases: TGCAGCGTTTCGGACTCTGGCAATCAGCCCCAGCATTTT.

The rearrangement links TRBV20-1 to TRBJ2-5; TRBD2 is a possible D gene (7 bases). CDR1 DFQATT and CDR2 SNEGSKA come from the germline V gene (reference sequence). Trimming removed 8 bases from V and 5 bases from J, with 12 bases in between. The CDR3 covers 11 residues. This CDR3 is CSYRGGETQYF. CDR3 nucleotides: TGCAGTTATAGGGGGGGGGAGACCCAGTACTTC.

This clonotype was observed a few times. The V gene is TRBV12-3 or TRBV12-4, the J gene TRBJ2-4; D uncertain. The V end lost 6 bases, the J end lost 5 bases, and 11 bases lay between the germline ends. This CDR3 spans 13 amino acids. The DNA for the CDR3 is TGTGCCAGCAGGGAGCTAGGACAAAACATTCAGTACTTC. Its protein is CASRELGQNIQYF.

This clonotype was seen many times. For the CDR3, the DNA is TGTGCCAGCAGCTTAGCAAACTTGCATGAGCAGTTCTTC. It encodes CASSLANLHEQFF. This sequence joins TRBV7-9 and TRBJ2-1; D gene uncertain. The CDR3 is 13 residues long. Germline V gene lookup returns CDR1 SEHNR and CDR2 FQNEAQ (reference sequence). The V end was cut by 0 bases, the J end by 8 bases, with 8 bases between. The full variable domain, in which reference TRBV7-9 and TRBJ2-1 provide the parts outside the CDR3, is DTGVSQNPRHKITKRGQNVTFRCDPISEHNRLYWYRQTLGQGPEFLTYFQNEAQLEKSRLLSDRFSAERPKGSFSTLEIQRTEQGDSAMYLCASSLANLHEQFFGPGTRLTVL.